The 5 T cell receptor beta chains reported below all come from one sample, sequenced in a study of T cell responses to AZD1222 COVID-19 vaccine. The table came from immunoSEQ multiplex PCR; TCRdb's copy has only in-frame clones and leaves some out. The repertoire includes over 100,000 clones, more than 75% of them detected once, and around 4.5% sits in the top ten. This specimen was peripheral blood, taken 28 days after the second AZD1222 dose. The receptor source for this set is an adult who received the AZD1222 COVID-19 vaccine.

CDR3 in amino acids: CASSLYTSDTDTQYF. In DNA form, the CDR3 reads TGTGCCAGCAGCCTGTATACTAGCGACACAGATACGCAGTATTTT. The V gene is TRBV5-8, the J gene TRBJ2-3; 7 positions match TRBD2. V lost 4 bases to trimming and J lost 2 bases; unmatched junction nucleotides: 7. Germline CDR1 reads SGHTS; CDR2 reads YDEGEE. This CDR3 is built from 15 residues.

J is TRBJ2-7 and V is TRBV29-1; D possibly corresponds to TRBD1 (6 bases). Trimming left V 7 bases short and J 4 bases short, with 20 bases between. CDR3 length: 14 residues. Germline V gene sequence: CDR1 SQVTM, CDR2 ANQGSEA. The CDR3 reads CSASRDTKSYEQYF. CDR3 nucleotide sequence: TGCAGCGCCAGCCGGGACACTAAGAGTTACGAGCAGTACTTC.

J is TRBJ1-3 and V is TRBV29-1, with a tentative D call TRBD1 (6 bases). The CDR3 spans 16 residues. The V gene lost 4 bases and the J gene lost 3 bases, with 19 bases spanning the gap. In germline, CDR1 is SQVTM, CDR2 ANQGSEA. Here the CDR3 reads CSVVSRGDALGNTIYF. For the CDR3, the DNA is TGCAGCGTTGTGTCCAGGGGTGATGCCCTTGGAAACACCATATATTTT. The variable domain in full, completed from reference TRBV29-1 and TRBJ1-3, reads SAVISQKPSRDICQRGTSLTIQCQVDSQVTMMFWYRQQPGQSLTLIATANQGSEATYESGFVIDKFPISRPNLTFSTLTVSNMSPEDSSIYLCSVVSRGDALGNTIYFGEGSWLTVV.

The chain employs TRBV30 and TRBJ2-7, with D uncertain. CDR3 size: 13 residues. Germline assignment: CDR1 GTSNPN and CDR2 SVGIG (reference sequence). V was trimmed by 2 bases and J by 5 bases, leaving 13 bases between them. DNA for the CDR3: TGTGCCTGGAGTAAAAATCTGCTGGACGAGCAGTACTTC. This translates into CAWSKNLLDEQYF.

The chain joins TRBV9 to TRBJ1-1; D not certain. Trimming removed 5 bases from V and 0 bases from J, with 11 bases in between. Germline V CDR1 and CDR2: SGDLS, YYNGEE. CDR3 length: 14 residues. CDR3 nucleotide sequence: TGTGCCAGCAGTGCAGCACAGATGAACACTGAAGCTTTCTTT. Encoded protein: CASSAAQMNTEAFF.